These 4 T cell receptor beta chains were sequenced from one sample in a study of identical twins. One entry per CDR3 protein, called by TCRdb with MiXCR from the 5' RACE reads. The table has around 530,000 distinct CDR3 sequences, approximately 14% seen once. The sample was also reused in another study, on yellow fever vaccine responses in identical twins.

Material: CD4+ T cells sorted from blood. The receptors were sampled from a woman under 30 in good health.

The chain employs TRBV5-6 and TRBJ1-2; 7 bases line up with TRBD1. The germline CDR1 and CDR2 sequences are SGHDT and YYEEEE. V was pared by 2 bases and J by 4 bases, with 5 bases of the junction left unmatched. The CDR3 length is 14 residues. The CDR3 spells CASSLRGLSYGYTF. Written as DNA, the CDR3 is TGTGCCAGCAGCTTAAGGGGGCTTTCCTATGGCTACACCTTC.

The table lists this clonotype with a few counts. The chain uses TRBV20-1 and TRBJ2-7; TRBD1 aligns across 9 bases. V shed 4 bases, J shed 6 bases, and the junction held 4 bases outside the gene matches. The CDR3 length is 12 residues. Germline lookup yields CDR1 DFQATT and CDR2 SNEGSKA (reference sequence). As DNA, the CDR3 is TGCAGTGCTACTCAACAGGGGGCCGAGCAGTACTTC. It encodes CSATQQGAEQYF.

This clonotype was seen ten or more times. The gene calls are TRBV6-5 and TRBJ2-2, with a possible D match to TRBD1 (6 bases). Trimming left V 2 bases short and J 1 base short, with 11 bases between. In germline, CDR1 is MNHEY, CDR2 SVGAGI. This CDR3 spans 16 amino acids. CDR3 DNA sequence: TGTGCCAGCAGTTACCTTCGCAGGGGGAACACCGGGGAGCTGTTTTTT. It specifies CASSYLRRGNTGELFF.

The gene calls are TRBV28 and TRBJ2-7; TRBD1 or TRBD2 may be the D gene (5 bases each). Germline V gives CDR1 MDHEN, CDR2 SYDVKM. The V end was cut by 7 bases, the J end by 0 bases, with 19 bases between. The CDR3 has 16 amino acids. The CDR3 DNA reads TGTGCCAGCACTTCGGCCGGGGCGGAGAGCTCCTACGAGCAGTACTTC. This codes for CASTSAGAESSYEQYF.